Detailed here is one TCR beta chain. Its target is not known. Other DNA sequences in this specimen translate into the identical CDR3. The data were obtained in a study of identifying expanded T cells in peripheral blood. Data came from immunoSEQ multiplex PCR; TCRdb stores just in-frame clones and leaves some out. There are around 56,000 clones in the sample; around 86% occur only once, and over 15% lies in the top ten. General study points: About 1.2 clones differed between technical replicates, versus around 15 and 19 over time. Clone count variance between roughly 2-week samples rose with total template count.

Healthy donors had no documented immune events, such as infections, while sampled. The sequenced sample was blood. This receptor was obtained from a person aged 18 to 70 in good health.

CDR3 in DNA: TGTGCCAGCAGCTTAGGTAGGACTAGCGGTAGCACAGATACGCAGTATTTT. Its protein is CASSLGRTSGSTDTQYF. The gene calls are TRBV7-8 and TRBJ2-3, with TRBD2 matching 10 bases. CDR3 length: 17 amino acids. Germline V gene sequence: CDR1 SGHVS, CDR2 FQNEAQ. Trimming at V came to 1 base and at J to 0 bases, leaving 4 bases not matched to a gene. Filled out from reference TRBV7-8 and TRBJ2-3, the complete variable domain reads GAGVSQSPRYKVAKRGQDVALRCDPISGHVSLFWYQQALGQGPEFLTYFQNEAQLDKSGLPSDRFFAERPEGSVSTLKIQRTQQEDSAVYLCASSLGRTSGSTDTQYFGPGTRLTVL.